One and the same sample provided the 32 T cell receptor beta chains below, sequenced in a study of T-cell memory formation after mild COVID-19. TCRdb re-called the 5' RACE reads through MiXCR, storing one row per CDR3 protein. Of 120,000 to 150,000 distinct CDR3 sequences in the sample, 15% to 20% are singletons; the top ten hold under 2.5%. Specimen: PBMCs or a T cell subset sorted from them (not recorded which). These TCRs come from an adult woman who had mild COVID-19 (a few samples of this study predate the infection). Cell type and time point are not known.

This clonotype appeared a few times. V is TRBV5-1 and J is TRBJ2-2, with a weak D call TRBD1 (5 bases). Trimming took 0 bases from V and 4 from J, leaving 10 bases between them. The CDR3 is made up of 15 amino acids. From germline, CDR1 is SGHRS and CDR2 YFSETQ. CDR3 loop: CASSLEGVGTGELFF. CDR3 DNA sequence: TGCGCCAGCAGCTTGGAAGGGGTCGGCACCGGGGAGCTGTTTTTT.

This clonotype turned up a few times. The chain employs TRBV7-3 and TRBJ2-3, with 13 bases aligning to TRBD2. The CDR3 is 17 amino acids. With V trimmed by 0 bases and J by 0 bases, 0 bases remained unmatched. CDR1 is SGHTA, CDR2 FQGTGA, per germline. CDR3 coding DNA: TGTGCCAGCAGCTTAACGGGACTAGCGGGGAGCACAGATACGCAGTATTTT. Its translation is CASSLTGLAGSTDTQYF.

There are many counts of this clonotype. The CDR3 region has the DNA TGCGCCAGCAGCTCGTACCCAGGGACTGGGGCCAACGTCCTGACTTTC. This gives the protein CASSSYPGTGANVLTF. The chain joins TRBV5-1 to TRBJ2-6, with D perhaps TRBD1 (5 bases). CDR1 SGHRS and CDR2 YFSETQ come from the germline V gene. The CDR3 spans 16 residues. Trimming shortened V by 3 bases and J by 2 bases, and 12 bases separated the two germline ends.

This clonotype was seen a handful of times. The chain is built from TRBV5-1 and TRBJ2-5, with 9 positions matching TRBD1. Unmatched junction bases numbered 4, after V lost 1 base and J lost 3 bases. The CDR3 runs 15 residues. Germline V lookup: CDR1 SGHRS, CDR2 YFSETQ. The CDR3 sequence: CASSLITGGEETQYF. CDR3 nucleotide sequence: TGCGCCAGCAGCTTGATTACAGGGGGCGAAGAGACCCAGTACTTC.

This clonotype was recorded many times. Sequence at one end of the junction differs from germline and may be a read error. The CDR3 DNA is TGTGCCAGCAGCTTCAGGGGAAATGAGCAGTTCTTC. This sequence encodes CASSFRGNEQFF. The chain recombines TRBV5-1 with TRBJ2-1, with a possible D match to TRBD1 (6 bases). CDR3 length: 12 amino acids. The V gene's germline CDR1 is SGHRS and CDR2 YFSETQ.

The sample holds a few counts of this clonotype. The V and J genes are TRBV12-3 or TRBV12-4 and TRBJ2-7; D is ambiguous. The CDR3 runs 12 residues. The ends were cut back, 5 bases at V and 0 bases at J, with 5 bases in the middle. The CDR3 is CASSVTSYEQYF. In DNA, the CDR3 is TGTGCCAGCAGTGTTACCTCCTACGAGCAGTACTTC.

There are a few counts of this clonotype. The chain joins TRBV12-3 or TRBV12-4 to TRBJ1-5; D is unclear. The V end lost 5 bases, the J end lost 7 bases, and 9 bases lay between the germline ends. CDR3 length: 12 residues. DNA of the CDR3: TGTGCCAGCAGTGGGTCGGGCCAGCCCCAGCATTTT. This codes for CASSGSGQPQHF.

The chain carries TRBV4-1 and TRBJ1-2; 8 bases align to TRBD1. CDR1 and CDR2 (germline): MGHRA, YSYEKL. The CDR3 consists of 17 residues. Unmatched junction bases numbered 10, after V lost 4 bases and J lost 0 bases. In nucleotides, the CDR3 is TGCGCCAGCAGCCCTGGGTCAGGGGGCAAGACTAACTATGGCTACACCTTC. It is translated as CASSPGSGGKTNYGYTF.

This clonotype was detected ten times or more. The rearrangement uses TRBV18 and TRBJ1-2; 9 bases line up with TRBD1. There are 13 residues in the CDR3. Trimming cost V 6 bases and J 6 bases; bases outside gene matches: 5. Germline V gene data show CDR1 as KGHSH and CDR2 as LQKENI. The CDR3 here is CASSPGQGHGYTF. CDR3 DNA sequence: TGTGCCAGCTCGCCAGGACAGGGGCATGGCTACACCTTC.

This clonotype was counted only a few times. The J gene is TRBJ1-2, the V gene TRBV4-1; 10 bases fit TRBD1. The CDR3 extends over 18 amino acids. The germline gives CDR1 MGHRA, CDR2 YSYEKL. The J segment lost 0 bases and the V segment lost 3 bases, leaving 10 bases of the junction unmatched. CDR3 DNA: TGCGCCAGCAGCCAGCCCCCGGGACAGGGGATTTCTAACTATGGCTACACCTTC. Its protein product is CASSQPPGQGISNYGYTF.

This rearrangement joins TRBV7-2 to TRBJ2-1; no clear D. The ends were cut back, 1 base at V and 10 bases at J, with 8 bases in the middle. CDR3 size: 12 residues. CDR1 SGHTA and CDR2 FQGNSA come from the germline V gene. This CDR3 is CASSLDVGEQFF. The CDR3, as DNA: TGTGCCAGCAGCTTAGATGTGGGGGAGCAGTTCTTC.

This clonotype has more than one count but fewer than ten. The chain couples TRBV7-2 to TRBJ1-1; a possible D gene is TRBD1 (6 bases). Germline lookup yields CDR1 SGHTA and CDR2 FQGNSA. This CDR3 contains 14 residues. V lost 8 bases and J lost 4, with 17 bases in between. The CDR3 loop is CASDGAGVSTEAFF. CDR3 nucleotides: TGTGCCAGCGATGGGGCAGGGGTGAGCACTGAAGCTTTCTTT.

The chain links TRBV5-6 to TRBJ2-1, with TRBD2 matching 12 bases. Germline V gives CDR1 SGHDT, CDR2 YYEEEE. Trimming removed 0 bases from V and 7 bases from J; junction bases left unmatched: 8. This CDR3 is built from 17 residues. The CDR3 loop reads CASSLVASGRGVNEQFF. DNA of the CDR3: TGTGCCAGCAGCTTGGTAGCTAGCGGGAGGGGGGTGAATGAGCAGTTCTTC.

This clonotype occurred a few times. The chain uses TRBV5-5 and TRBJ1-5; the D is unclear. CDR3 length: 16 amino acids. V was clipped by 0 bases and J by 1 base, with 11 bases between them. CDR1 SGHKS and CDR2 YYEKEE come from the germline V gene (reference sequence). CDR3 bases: TGTGCCAGCAGCTTGGTCTACAGTCCGAGCAATCAGCCCCAGCATTTT. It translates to CASSLVYSPSNQPQHF.

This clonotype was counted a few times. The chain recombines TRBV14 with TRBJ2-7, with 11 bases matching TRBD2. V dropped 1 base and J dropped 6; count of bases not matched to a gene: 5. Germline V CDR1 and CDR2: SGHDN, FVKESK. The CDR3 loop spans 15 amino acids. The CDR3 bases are TGTGCCAGCAGCCAAGTAAATAGCGGGAGGGGCGAGCAGTACTTC. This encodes CASSQVNSGRGEQYF.

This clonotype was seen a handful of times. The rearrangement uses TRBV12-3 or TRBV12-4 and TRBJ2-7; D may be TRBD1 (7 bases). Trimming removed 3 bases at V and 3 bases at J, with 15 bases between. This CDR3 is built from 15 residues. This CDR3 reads CASSLETGRNYEQYF. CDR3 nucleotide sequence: TGTGCCAGCAGTTTGGAGACAGGGAGGAACTACGAGCAGTACTTC.

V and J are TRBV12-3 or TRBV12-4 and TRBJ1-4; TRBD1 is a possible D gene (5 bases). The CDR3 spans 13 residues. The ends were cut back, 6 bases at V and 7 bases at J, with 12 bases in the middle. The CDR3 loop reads CASSYGGSEKLFF. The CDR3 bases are TGTGCCAGCAGCTACGGGGGGTCTGAAAAACTGTTTTTT.

The CDR3, as DNA: TGTGCCAGCAGTCCCGGACGAGCGGGAGTGGAGTACTTC. It translates to CASSPGRAGVEYF. The V and J genes are TRBV28 and TRBJ2-7; 8 nucleotides agree with TRBD2. The junction had 11 bases not matched to a gene; V was cut back by 5 bases and J by 11 bases. This CDR3 has 13 amino acids. CDR1 and CDR2 from the germline V gene are MDHEN and SYDVKM.

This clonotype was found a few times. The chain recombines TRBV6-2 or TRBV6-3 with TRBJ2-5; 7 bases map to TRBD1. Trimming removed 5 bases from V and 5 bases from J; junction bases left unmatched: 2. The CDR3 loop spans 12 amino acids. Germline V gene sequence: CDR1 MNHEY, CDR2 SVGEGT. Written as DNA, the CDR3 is TGTGCCAGCAGTGGGACAGCCGAGACCCAGTACTTC. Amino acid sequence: CASSGTAETQYF.

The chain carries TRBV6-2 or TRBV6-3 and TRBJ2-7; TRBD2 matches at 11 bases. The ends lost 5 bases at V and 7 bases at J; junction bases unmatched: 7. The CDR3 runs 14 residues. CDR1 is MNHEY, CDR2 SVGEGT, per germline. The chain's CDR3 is CASSLAGGREEQYF. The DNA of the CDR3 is TGTGCCAGCAGTCTAGCGGGGGGCCGAGAAGAGCAGTACTTC.

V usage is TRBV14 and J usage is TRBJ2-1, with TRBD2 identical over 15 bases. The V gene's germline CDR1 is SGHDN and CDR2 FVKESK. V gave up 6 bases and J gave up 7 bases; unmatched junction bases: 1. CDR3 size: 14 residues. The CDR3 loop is CASRGLAGGNEQFF. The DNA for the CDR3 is TGTGCCAGCAGGGGACTAGCGGGGGGTAATGAGCAGTTCTTC.

The CDR3 loop reads CASSKGNTGELFF. CDR3 coding DNA: TGTGCCAGCAGTAAAGGAAACACCGGGGAGCTGTTTTTT. The chain has TRBV6-5 and TRBJ2-2; D unresolved. This CDR3 is 13 amino acids long. Germline values: CDR1 MNHEY, CDR2 SVGAGI. V lost 5 bases and J lost 2, with 6 bases in between.

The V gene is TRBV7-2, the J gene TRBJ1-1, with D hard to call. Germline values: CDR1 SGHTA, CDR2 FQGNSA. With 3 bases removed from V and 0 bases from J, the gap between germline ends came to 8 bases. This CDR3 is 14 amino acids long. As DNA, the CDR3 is TGTGCCAGCAGCTTGACCGGGGTGAACACTGAAGCTTTCTTT. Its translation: CASSLTGVNTEAFF.

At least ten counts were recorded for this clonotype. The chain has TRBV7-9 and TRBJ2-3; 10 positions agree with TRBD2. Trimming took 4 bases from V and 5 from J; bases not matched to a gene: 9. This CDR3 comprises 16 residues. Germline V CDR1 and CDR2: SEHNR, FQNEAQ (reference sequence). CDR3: CASSSRAGGGGDTQYF. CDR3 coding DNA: TGTGCCAGCAGCTCCAGAGCGGGAGGGGGAGGAGATACGCAGTATTTT.

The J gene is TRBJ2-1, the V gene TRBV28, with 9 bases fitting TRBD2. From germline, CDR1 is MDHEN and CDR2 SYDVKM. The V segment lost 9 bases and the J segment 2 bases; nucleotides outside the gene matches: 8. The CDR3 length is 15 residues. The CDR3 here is CASSGSPRPYNEQFF. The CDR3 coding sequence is TGTGCCAGTAGCGGGAGCCCCCGACCCTACAATGAGCAGTTCTTC.

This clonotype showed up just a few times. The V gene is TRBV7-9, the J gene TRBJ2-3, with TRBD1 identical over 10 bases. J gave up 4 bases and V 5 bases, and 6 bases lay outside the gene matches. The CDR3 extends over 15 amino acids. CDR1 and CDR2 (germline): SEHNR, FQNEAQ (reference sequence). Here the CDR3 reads CASSAGTGEADTQYF. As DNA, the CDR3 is TGTGCCAGCAGCGCCGGGACAGGGGAGGCAGATACGCAGTATTTT.

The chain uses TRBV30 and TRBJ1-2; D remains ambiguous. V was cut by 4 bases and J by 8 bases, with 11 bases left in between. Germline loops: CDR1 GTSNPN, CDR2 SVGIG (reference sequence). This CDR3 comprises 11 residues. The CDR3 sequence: CAWTDAYGYTF. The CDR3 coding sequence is TGTGCCTGGACAGATGCCTACGGCTACACCTTC. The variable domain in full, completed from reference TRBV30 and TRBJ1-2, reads SQTIHQWPATLVQPVGSPLSLECTVEGTSNPNLYWYRQAAGRGLQLLFYSVGIGQISSEVPQNLSASRPQDRQFILSSKKLLLSDSGFYLCAWTDAYGYTFGSGTRLTVV.

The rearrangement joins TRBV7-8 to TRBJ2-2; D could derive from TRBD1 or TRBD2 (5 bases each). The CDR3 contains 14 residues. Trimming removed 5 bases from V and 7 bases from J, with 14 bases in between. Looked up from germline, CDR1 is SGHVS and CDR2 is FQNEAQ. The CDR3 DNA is TGTGCCAGCAGCCCCTCGGGGACCAGCGGGGAGCTGTTTTTT. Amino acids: CASSPSGTSGELFF.

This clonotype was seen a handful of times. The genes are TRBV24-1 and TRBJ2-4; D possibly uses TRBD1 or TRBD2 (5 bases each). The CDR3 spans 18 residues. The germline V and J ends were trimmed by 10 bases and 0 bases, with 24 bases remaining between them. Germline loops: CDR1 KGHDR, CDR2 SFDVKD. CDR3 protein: CATRTRGDWTLAKNIQYF. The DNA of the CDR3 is TGTGCCACTCGAACCCGGGGCGATTGGACTCTAGCCAAAAACATTCAGTACTTC.

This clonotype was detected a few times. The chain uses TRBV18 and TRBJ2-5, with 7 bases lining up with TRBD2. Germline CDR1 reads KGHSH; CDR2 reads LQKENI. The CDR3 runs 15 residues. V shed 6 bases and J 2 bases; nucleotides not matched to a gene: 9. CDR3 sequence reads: CASSPRLASQETQYF. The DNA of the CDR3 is TGTGCCAGCTCCCCCCGACTAGCCTCACAAGAGACCCAGTACTTC. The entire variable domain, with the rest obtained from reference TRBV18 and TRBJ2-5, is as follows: NAGVMQNPRHLVRRRGQEARLRCSPMKGHSHVYWYRQLPEEGLKFMVYLQKENIIDESGMPKERFSAEFPKEGPSILRIQQVVRGDSAAYFCASSPRLASQETQYFGPGTRLLVL.

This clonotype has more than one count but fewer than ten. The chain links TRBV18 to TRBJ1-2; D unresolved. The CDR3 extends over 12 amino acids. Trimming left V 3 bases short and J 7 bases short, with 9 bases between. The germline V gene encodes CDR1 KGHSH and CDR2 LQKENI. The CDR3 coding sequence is TGTGCCAGCTCACCCGCAGGAGCTGGCTACACCTTC. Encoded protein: CASSPAGAGYTF.

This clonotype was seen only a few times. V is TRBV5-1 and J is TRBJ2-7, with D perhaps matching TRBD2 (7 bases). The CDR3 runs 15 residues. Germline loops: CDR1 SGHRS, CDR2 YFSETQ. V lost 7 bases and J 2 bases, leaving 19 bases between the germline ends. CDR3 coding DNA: TGCGCCAGCCGGCTTGAGGGGGGGCACACCTACGAGCAGTACTTC. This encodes CASRLEGGHTYEQYF.